The rows below give T cell receptor beta chains drawn from one sample of a study of cytomegalovirus exposure and HLA in healthy donors. Assay used: immunoSEQ multiplex PCR; TCRdb lists only in-frame clones, some missing. The data hold roughly 180,000 clones, with approximately 84% observed a single time. Sequencing was done on a sample of PBMCs. The receptors were gathered from a man aged 25 to 40 in good health and CMV-seronegative. Both conserved end residues are part of each CDR3. The D gene is left open where the match is weak. Not all rows give a size; the values are once, few, many and, for expanded clones, a class.

D,J,size,V,CDR3,DNA
.,TRBJ2-2,few,TRBV5-6,CASFRGAQHTGELFF,TGTGCCAGCTTTCGGGGGGCCCAACACACCGGGGAGCTGTTTTTT
.,TRBJ2-1,.,TRBV30,CAWGRSEQFF,TGTGCCTGGGGGCGTAGTGAGCAGTTCTTC
TRBD1,TRBJ1-5,.,TRBV29-1,CSVEEPGTGNNQPQHF,TGCAGCGTTGAAGAACCCGGGACAGGGAACAATCAGCCCCAGCATTTT
.,TRBJ2-3,.,TRBV10-3,CAITPGSGGTDTQYF,TGTGCCATCACTCCCGGGAGTGGGGGTACAGATACGCAGTATTTT
TRBD2,TRBJ2-1,.,TRBV30,CAWSVRSGSGNEQFF,TGTGCCTGGAGTGTACGTAGCGGGAGCGGCAATGAGCAGTTCTTC
TRBD2,TRBJ2-1,.,TRBV5-1,CASSLVLAGFYNEQFF,TGCGCCAGCAGCTTGGTATTAGCGGGGTTTTACAATGAGCAGTTCTTC
TRBD2,TRBJ2-7,.,TRBV7-2,CASSKQPGLRPHEQYF,TGTGCCAGCAGCAAACAGCCGGGACTAAGACCCCACGAGCAGTACTTC
.,TRBJ2-5,.,TRBV6-5,CASAPQYQETQYF,TGTGCCAGCGCCCCACAGTACCAAGAGACCCAGTACTTC
.,TRBJ1-2,.,TRBV29-1,CSAQASYGYTF,TGCAGCGCCCAAGCTAGCTATGGCTACACCTTC
TRBD2,TRBJ2-7,.,TRBV4-1,CASSQTTSLIYEQYF,TGCGCCAGCAGCCAAACGACTAGCCTAATCTACGAGCAGTACTTC
TRBD2,TRBJ2-5,.,TRBV2,CASRNSGGAAQYF,TGTGCCAGCAGGAATAGCGGGGGGGCGGCCCAGTACTTC
.,TRBJ1-5,.,TRBV10-2,CASSEGQNQPQHF,TGCGCCAGCAGTGAAGGACAGAATCAGCCCCAGCATTTT
.,TRBJ2-4,.,TRBV15,CATSSGGKANIQYF,TGTGCCACCAGCAGCGGAGGGAAGGCGAACATTCAGTACTTC
TRBD1,TRBJ2-2,.,TRBV15,CATSRGQGYGELFF,TGTGCCACCAGCAGGGGACAGGGTTACGGGGAGCTGTTTTTT
.,TRBJ1-2,.,TRBV5-5,CASSSRQDPGSGYTF,TGTGCCAGCAGCTCCCGACAGGACCCTGGGAGCGGCTACACCTTC
.,TRBJ2-1,.,TRBV11-2,CASSLAGFAFEQFF,TGTGCCAGCAGCTTAGCGGGATTCGCATTTGAGCAGTTCTTC
.,TRBJ1-4,.,TRBV19,CASSRGSYNEKLFF,TGTGCCAGTAGTCGGGGGAGCTATAATGAAAAACTGTTTTTT
.,TRBJ2-1,once,TRBV19,CASSILRSSYNEQFF,TGTGCCAGTAGTATATTGCGAAGCTCCTACAATGAGCAGTTCTTC
TRBD1,TRBJ1-2,.,TRBV4-3,CASSQVGTGEKAHYGYTF,TGCGCCAGCAGCCAAGTAGGGACAGGGGAGAAGGCCCACTATGGCTACACCTTC
.,TRBJ2-1,once,TRBV10-2,CASSDYKRSEQFF,TGCGCCAGCAGTGATTATAAGCGATCTGAGCAGTTCTTC
TRBD1,TRBJ1-4,once,TRBV6-1,CASSEGTGVEKLFF,TGTGCCAGCAGTGAAGGGACAGGGGTTGAAAAACTGTTTTTT
.,TRBJ2-7,once,TRBV7-2,CASSLVLTSASYEQYF,TGTGCCAGCAGCTTAGTCTTAACATCCGCAAGTTACGAGCAGTACTTC
.,TRBJ2-2,once,TRBV4-1,CASSGSNTGELFF,TGCGCCAGCTCGGGATCGAACACCGGGGAGCTGTTTTTT
.,TRBJ2-5,.,TRBV11-1,CASSQDIREQETQYF,TGTGCCAGCAGCCAGGACATTCGAGAACAAGAGACCCAGTACTTC
TRBD1,TRBJ2-5,.,TRBV7-9,CASSLGRTGLETQYF,TGTGCCAGCAGCTTAGGAAGGACAGGGTTGGAGACCCAGTACTTC
.,TRBJ1-3,.,TRBV18,CASSPSPRAGYGGNTIYF,TGTGCCAGCTCACCCTCGCCCAGGGCAGGGTACGGTGGAAACACCATATATTTT
.,TRBJ1-2,.,TRBV6-5,CASSYRGYGYTF,TGTGCCAGCAGTTACCGCGGGTACGGCTACACCTTC
TRBD2,TRBJ2-7,.,TRBV6-5,CASSSSGGNYEQYF,TGTGCCAGCAGTTCTAGCGGGGGGAACTACGAGCAGTACTTC
.,TRBJ1-5,.,TRBV5-1,CASRPAEDQPQHF,TGCGCCAGCAGACCAGCCGAGGATCAGCCCCAGCATTTT
TRBD1,TRBJ2-3,once,TRBV2,CASIRDRERLQDTQYF,TGTGCCAGCATCCGGGACAGGGAGCGATTACAGGATACGCAGTATTTT
TRBD1,TRBJ2-1,.,TRBV5-1,CASSSRQGTDNEQFF,TGCGCCAGCAGCTCCCGACAGGGTACTGACAATGAGCAGTTCTTC
.,TRBJ1-1,.,TRBV19,CASSIRGPMNTEAFF,TGTGCCAGTAGTATTAGGGGCCCAATGAACACTGAAGCTTTCTTT
.,TRBJ1-3,once,TRBV5-1,CASSLGRRLGGNTIYF,TGCGCCAGCAGCTTGGGGCGGAGGTTGGGTGGAAACACCATATATTTT
.,TRBJ1-2,.,TRBV30,CAWTGGGGDYGYTF,TGTGCCTGGACCGGTGGGGGGGGCGACTATGGCTACACCTTC
TRBD1,TRBJ2-1,.,TRBV29-1,CSVPPHGTGADDEQFF,TGCAGCGTCCCACCACATGGGACAGGGGCTGACGATGAGCAGTTCTTC
.,TRBJ2-7,once,TRBV10-3,CAISEGVAYEQYF,TGTGCCATCAGTGAAGGGGTCGCCTACGAGCAGTACTTC
.,TRBJ2-7,.,TRBV6-5,CASSYGENPQYEQYF,TGTGCCAGCAGTTACGGGGAGAATCCCCAATACGAGCAGTACTTC
.,TRBJ2-7,.,TRBV7-9,CASSLGGTSYEQYF,TGTGCCAGCAGCTTAGGCGGGACCTCCTACGAGCAGTACTTC
TRBD2,TRBJ2-3,.,TRBV10-3,CAAGTSGGSDTQYF,TGTGCCGCCGGGACTAGCGGGGGTTCAGATACGCAGTATTTT
TRBD1,TRBJ1-6,.,TRBV5-1,CASSLVQGANSPLHF,TGCGCCAGCAGCTTGGTACAGGGGGCTAATTCACCCCTCCACTTT
TRBD2,TRBJ2-1,.,TRBV7-2,CASSPPGTSRANEQFF,TGTGCCAGCAGCCCGCCTGGGACTAGTCGGGCCAATGAGCAGTTCTTC
TRBD1,TRBJ1-1,.,TRBV18,CASSSRAPGGRNTEAFF,TGTGCCAGCTCATCAAGGGCCCCAGGGGGAAGGAACACTGAAGCTTTCTTT
.,TRBJ1-5,.,TRBV7-6,CASSSSPFSKGGQPQHF,TGTGCCAGCAGCTCTAGCCCTTTTTCGAAAGGAGGGCAGCCCCAGCATTTT
TRBD1,TRBJ2-7,.,TRBV13,CASSLQTWAGGAGYEQYF,TGTGCCAGCAGCTTACAGACTTGGGCAGGGGGCGCCGGGTACGAGCAGTACTTC
.,TRBJ1-2,.,TRBV18,CASSPIGQKGYTF,TGTGCCAGCTCACCCATAGGACAGAAGGGCTACACCTTC
.,TRBJ1-1,few,TRBV30,CAWSLQGKMRNTEAFF,TGTGCCTGGAGTCTACAGGGAAAGATGCGGAACACTGAAGCTTTCTTT
.,TRBJ1-1,.,TRBV19,CASRSAGNTEAFF,TGTGCCAGTAGGTCGGCAGGGAACACTGAAGCTTTCTTT
.,TRBJ1-4,.,TRBV19,CASSRGQVGEKLFF,TGTGCCAGTAGTCGGGGACAAGTGGGAGAAAAACTGTTTTTT
.,TRBJ1-6,few,TRBV5-1,CASSGPNSPLHF,TGCGCCAGCAGCGGCCCCAATTCACCCCTCCACTTT
.,TRBJ2-7,.,TRBV14,CASSQDSEQYF,TGTGCCAGCAGCCAGGACAGTGAGCAGTACTTC
TRBD1,TRBJ1-2,.,TRBV4-2,CASSQTGGDYGYTF,TGTGCCAGCAGCCAGACAGGGGGCGACTATGGCTACACCTTC
TRBD2,TRBJ2-7,.,TRBV6-6,CASSSPGLAAPYEQYF,TGTGCCAGCAGTTCACCGGGACTAGCGGCCCCCTACGAGCAGTACTTC
TRBD2,TRBJ2-5,few,TRBV7-2,CASSLVLAGGGETQYF,TGTGCCAGCAGCTTAGTACTAGCGGGAGGAGGGGAGACCCAGTACTTC
.,TRBJ2-2,.,TRBV29-1,CSVVGQWPGELFF,TGCAGCGTTGTGGGACAATGGCCCGGGGAGCTGTTTTTT
.,TRBJ2-3,.,TRBV28,CASTLGGSSTDTQYF,TGTGCCAGCACGCTTGGGGGGTCTAGCACAGATACGCAGTATTTT
.,TRBJ2-6,few,TRBV7-3,CATGGFGANVLTF,TGTGCCACTGGAGGGTTCGGGGCCAACGTCCTGACTTTC
TRBD1,TRBJ1-2,.,TRBV29-1,CSVIRTGLNYGYTF,TGCAGCGTCATAAGGACAGGGTTAAACTATGGCTACACCTTC
.,TRBJ1-4,.,TRBV18,CASSPARGEKLFF,TGTGCCAGCTCACCGGCACGGGGTGAAAAACTGTTTTTT
.,TRBJ1-4,.,TRBV9,CASSGQATNEKLFF,TGTGCCAGCAGCGGACAGGCAACTAATGAAAAACTGTTTTTT